Each of the 7 T cell receptor beta chains below was sequenced from the same sample in a study of cytomegalovirus exposure and HLA in healthy donors. The PCR employed 60 Vbeta primers together with 13 Jbeta primers. Profiled with immunoSEQ multiplex PCR; TCRdb holds only in-frame clones, not every one. The sample records around 210,000 clones, 78% being singletons. Material: PBMCs. All receptors come from a boy between 10 and 17 years old in good health and CMV-seronegative.

The chain couples TRBV23-1 to TRBJ1-5, with 9 bases aligning to TRBD1. TRBV23-1 is an ORF, with its function uncertain. CDR3 length: 17 residues. V lost 0 bases and J lost 4; bases outside the gene matches: 7. The CDR3 nucleotides are TGCGCCAGCAGTCAATCTATCTGGGACAGGGCTAATCAGCCCCAGCATTTT. It encodes CASSQSIWDRANQPQHF.

The chain is built from TRBV10-3 and TRBJ2-7; no definite D call. The CDR3 sequence is 14 residues long. V was pared by 0 bases and J by 3 bases, with 9 bases between. The V gene's germline CDR1 is ENHRY and CDR2 SYGVKD. The CDR3 sequence: CAISESLSGYEQYF. The CDR3 bases are TGTGCCATCAGTGAGTCACTTTCGGGCTACGAGCAGTACTTC.

The gene calls are TRBV7-2 and TRBJ1-6; tentatively, D is TRBD1 (6 bases). CDR1 and CDR2 (germline): SGHTA, FQGNSA. The CDR3 consists of 17 residues. The ends were cut back, 3 bases at V and 9 bases at J, with 21 bases in the middle. This CDR3 reads CASSFLDGGTTASPLHF. CDR3 in DNA: TGTGCCAGCAGCTTTCTTGACGGTGGGACAACCGCTTCACCCCTCCACTTT. The whole variable domain, remainder taken from reference TRBV7-2 and TRBJ1-6, is GAGVSQSPSNKVTEKGKDVELRCDPISGHTALYWYRQSLGQGLEFLIYFQGNSAPDKSGLPSDRFSAERTGGSVSTLTIQRTQQEDSAVYLCASSFLDGGTTASPLHFGNGTRLTVT.

The chain has TRBV15 and TRBJ1-3; possibly TRBD1 for D (5 bases). The V end was cut by 0 bases, the J end by 6 bases, with 9 bases between. Germline V gives CDR1 LNHNV, CDR2 YYDKDF (reference sequence). CDR3 length: 14 amino acids. CDR3 sequence (DNA): TGTGCCACCAGCAGAGATGGGGCACCAAACACCATATATTTT. Protein sequence: CATSRDGAPNTIYF.

As concerns this clone: This specimen includes other DNA sequences encoding the same CDR3. This chain connects TRBV6-6 to TRBJ1-5; 7 bases align to TRBD1. Looked up from germline, CDR1 is MNHNY and CDR2 is SVGAGI (reference sequence). J gave up 3 bases and V 8 bases, and 13 bases lay outside the gene matches. The CDR3 contains 16 residues. The CDR3 DNA is TGTGCCAGCGGGGTCGACAGGGTGGAACACAATCAGCCCCAGCATTTT. It translates to CASGVDRVEHNQPQHF.

V gene TRBV6-5 combines with J gene TRBJ1-2; no clear D gene. The V end lost 2 bases, the J end lost 7 bases, and 17 bases lay between the germline ends. This CDR3 has 15 residues. CDR1 is MNHEY, CDR2 SVGAGI, per germline. Written as DNA, the CDR3 is TGTGCCAGCAGTTACAACGCAGGTCTCCCCGCTGGCTACACCTTC. Translated, it gives CASSYNAGLPAGYTF.

The chain carries TRBV19 and TRBJ1-1; D is perhaps TRBD1 (5 bases). The CDR3 covers 14 residues. Per germline, CDR1 LNHDA and CDR2 SQIVND (reference sequence). Trimming removed 7 bases at V and 1 base at J, with 13 bases between. CDR3 nucleotides: TGTGCCAGTAAGTTCAGGGAAAAGAACACTGAAGCTTTCTTT. It codes for CASKFREKNTEAFF.